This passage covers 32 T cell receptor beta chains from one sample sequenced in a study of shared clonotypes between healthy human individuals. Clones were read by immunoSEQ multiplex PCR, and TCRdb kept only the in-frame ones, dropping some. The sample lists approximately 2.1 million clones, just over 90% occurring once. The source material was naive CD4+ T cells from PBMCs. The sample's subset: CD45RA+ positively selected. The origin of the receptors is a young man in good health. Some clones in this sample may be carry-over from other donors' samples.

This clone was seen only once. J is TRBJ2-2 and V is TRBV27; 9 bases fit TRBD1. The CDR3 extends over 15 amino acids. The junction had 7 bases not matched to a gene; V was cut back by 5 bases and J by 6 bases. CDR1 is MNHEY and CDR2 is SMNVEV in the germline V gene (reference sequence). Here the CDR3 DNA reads TGTGCCAGCAGTACCCCGGACAGGGGCCCCGGGGAGCTGTTTTTT. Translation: CASSTPDRGPGELFF.

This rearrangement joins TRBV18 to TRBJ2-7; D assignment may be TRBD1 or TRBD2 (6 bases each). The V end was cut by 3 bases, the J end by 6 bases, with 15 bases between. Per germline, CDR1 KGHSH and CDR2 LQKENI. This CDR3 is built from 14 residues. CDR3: CASSPLAVRGEQYF. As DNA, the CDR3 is TGTGCCAGCTCACCCTTAGCGGTCAGGGGCGAGCAGTACTTC. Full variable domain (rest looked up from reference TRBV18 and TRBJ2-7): NAGVMQNPRHLVRRRGQEARLRCSPMKGHSHVYWYRQLPEEGLKFMVYLQKENIIDESGMPKERFSAEFPKEGPSILRIQQVVRGDSAAYFCASSPLAVRGEQYFGPGTRLTVT.

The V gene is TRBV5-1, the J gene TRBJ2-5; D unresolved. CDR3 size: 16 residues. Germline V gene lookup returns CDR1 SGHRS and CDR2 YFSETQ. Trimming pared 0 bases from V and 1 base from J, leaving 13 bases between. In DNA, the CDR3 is TGCGCCAGCAGCTTGGCCCCGTCCCCGATCCAAGAGACCCAGTACTTC. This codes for CASSLAPSPIQETQYF.

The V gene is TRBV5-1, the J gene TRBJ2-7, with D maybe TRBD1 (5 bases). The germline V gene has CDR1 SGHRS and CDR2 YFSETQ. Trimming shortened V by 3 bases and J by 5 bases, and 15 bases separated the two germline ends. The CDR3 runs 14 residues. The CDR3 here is CASSSEPLQDEQYF. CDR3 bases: TGCGCCAGCAGCTCAGAACCACTACAGGACGAGCAGTACTTC.

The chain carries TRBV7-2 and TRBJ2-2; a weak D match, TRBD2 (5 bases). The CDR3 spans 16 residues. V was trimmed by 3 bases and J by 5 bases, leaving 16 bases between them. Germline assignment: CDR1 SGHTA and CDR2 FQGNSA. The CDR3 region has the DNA TGTGCCAGCAGCTTGAATCCCCCCGGAGGAACCGGGGAGCTGTTTTTT. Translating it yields CASSLNPPGGTGELFF.

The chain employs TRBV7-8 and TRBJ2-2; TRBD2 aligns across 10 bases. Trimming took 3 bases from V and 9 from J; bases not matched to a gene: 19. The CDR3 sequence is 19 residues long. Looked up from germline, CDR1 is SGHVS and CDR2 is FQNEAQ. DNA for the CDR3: TGTGCCAGCAGCTTCAAACTAGCGGGACCTTCCCTTAGCGTGAGGGAGCTGTTTTTT. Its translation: CASSFKLAGPSLSVRELFF.

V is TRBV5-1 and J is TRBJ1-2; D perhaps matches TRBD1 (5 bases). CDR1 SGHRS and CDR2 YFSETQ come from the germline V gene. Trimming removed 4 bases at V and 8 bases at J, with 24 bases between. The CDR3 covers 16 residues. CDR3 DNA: TGCGCCAGCAGCCCTACTTCACCGGGGACTAACAGGGGCTACACCTTC. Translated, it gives CASSPTSPGTNRGYTF.

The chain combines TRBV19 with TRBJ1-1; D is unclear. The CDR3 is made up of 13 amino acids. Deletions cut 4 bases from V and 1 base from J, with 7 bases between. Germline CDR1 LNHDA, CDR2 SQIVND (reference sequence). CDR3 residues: CASSSPTNTEAFF. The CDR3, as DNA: TGTGCCAGTAGTAGCCCCACGAACACTGAAGCTTTCTTT.

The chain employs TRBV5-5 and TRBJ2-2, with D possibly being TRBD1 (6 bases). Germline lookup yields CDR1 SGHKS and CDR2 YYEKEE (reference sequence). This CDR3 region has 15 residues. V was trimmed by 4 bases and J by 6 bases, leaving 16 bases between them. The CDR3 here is CASSLGTPPAGELFF. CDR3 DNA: TGTGCCAGCAGCCTGGGGACACCCCCGGCCGGGGAGCTGTTTTTT. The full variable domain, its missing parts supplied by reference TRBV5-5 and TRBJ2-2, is DAGVTQSPTHLIKTRGQQVTLRCSPISGHKSVSWYQQVLGQGPQFIFQYYEKEERGRGNFPDRFSARQFPNYSSELNVNALLLGDSALYLCASSLGTPPAGELFFGEGSRLTVL.

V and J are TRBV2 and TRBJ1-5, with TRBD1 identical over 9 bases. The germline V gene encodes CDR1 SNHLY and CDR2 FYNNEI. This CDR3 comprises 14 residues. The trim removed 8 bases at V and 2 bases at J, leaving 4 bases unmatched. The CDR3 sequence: CASAGQGRNQPQHF. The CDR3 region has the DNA TGTGCCAGCGCAGGACAGGGGCGCAATCAGCCCCAGCATTTT.

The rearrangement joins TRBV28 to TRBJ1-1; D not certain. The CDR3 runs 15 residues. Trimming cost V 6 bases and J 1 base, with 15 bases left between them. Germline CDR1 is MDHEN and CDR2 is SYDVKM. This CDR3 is CASSPRRSWNTEAFF. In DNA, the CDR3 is TGTGCCAGCAGCCCTCGGAGGTCGTGGAACACTGAAGCTTTCTTT. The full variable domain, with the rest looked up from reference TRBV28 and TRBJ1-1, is DVKVTQSSRYLVKRTGEKVFLECVQDMDHENMFWYRQDPGLGLRLIYFSYDVKMKEKGDIPEGYSVSREKKERFSLILESASTNQTSMYLCASSPRRSWNTEAFFGQGTRLTVV.

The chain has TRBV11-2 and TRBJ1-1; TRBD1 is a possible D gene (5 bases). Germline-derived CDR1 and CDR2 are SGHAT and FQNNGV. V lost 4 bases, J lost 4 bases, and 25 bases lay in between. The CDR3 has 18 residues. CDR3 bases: TGTGCCAGCAGCTCACCAACCGGGGGAGGGGCCCGGGGCACTGAAGCTTTCTTT. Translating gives CASSSPTGGGARGTEAFF.

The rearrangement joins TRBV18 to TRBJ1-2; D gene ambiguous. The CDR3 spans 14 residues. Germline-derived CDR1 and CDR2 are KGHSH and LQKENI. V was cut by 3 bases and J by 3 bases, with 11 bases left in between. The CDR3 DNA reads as TGTGCCAGCTCACCCGGCCAGGACCACTATGGCTACACCTTC. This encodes CASSPGQDHYGYTF.

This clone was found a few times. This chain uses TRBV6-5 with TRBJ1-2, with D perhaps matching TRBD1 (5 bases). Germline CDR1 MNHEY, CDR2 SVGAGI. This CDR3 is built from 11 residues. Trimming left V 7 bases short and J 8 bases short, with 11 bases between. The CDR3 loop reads CASKGSKGYTF. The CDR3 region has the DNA TGTGCCAGCAAGGGGAGTAAGGGCTACACCTTC.

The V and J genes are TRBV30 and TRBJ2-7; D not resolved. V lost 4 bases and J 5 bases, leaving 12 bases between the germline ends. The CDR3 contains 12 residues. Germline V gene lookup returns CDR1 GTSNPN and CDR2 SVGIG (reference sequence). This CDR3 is CAWTAADDEQYF. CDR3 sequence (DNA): TGTGCCTGGACCGCCGCAGACGACGAGCAGTACTTC.

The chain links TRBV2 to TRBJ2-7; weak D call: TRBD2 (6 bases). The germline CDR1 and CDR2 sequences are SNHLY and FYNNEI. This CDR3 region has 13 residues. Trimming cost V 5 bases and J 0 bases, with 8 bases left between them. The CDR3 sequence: CASSRESSYEQYF. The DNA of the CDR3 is TGTGCCAGCAGTCGGGAGTCCTCCTACGAGCAGTACTTC.

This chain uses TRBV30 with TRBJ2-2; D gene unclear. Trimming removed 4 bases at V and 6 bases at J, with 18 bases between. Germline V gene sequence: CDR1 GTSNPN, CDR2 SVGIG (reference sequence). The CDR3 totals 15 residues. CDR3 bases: TGTGCCTGGACAAAGGCGAGAGTGGTGGCCGGGGAGCTGTTTTTT. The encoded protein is CAWTKARVVAGELFF.

The CDR3: CASSAPGQGNEQYF. The CDR3 DNA reads TGTGCCAGCAGCGCCCCGGGACAGGGAAACGAGCAGTACTTC. This chain joins TRBV28 and TRBJ2-7; 9 bases line up with TRBD1. This CDR3 is built from 14 residues. The germline V gene has CDR1 MDHEN and CDR2 SYDVKM. The trim removed 6 bases at V and 5 bases at J, leaving 8 bases unmatched. The full variable domain, its missing parts supplied by reference TRBV28 and TRBJ2-7, is DVKVTQSSRYLVKRTGEKVFLECVQDMDHENMFWYRQDPGLGLRLIYFSYDVKMKEKGDIPEGYSVSREKKERFSLILESASTNQTSMYLCASSAPGQGNEQYFGPGTRLTVT.

DNA of the CDR3: TGTGCCAGCAGCTTACTACTAGCGGGAGTAGGCCCAGATACGCAGTATTTT. It codes for CASSLLLAGVGPDTQYF. The chain combines TRBV7-3 with TRBJ2-3, with 11 bases identical to TRBD2. V lost 2 bases to trimming and J lost 4 bases; unmatched junction nucleotides: 8. Germline CDR1 is SGHTA and CDR2 is FQGTGA. This CDR3 has 17 amino acids.

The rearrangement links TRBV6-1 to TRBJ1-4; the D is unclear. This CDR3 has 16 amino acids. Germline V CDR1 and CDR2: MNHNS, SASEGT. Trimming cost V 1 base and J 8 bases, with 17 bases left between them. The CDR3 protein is CASSEGGNTGREKLFF. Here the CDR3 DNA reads TGTGCCAGCAGTGAAGGTGGGAACACCGGCCGCGAAAAACTGTTTTTT.

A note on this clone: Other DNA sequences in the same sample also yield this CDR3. CDR3 residues: CASSLVLAGYEQFF. The CDR3 region has the DNA TGCGCCAGCAGCTTGGTGCTAGCGGGCTATGAGCAGTTCTTC. The genes are TRBV5-1 and TRBJ2-1, with 8 bases fitting TRBD2. With 0 bases clipped from V and 8 bases from J, the junction kept 4 bases outside the gene matches. Germline V gives CDR1 SGHRS, CDR2 YFSETQ. CDR3 length: 14 amino acids.

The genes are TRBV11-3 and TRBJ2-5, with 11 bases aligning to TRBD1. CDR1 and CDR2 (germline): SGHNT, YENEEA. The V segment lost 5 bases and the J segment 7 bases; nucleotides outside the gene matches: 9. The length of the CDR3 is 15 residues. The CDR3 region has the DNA TGTGCCAGCAGCCCTCGCAGCGGGACAGGGGGGACCCAGTACTTC. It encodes CASSPRSGTGGTQYF.

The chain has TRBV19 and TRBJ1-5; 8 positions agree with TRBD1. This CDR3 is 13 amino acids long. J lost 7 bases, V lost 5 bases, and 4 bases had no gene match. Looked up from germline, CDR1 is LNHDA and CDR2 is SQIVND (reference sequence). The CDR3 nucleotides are TGTGCCAGTAGTCCAGACAGGGGCCAGCCCCAGCATTTT. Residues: CASSPDRGQPQHF.

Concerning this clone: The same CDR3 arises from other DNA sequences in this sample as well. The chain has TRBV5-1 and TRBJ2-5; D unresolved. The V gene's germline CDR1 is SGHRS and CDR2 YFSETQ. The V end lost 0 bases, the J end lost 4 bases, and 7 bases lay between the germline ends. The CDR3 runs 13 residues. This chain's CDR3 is CASSLGQGETQYF. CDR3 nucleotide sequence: TGCGCCAGCAGCTTGGGACAAGGAGAGACCCAGTACTTC.

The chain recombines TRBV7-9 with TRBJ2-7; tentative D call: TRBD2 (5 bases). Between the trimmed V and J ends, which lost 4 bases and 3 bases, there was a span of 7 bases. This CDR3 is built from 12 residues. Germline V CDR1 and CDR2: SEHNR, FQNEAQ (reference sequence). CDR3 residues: CASSSGDYEQYF. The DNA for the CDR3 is TGTGCCAGCAGCTCCGGGGACTACGAGCAGTACTTC.

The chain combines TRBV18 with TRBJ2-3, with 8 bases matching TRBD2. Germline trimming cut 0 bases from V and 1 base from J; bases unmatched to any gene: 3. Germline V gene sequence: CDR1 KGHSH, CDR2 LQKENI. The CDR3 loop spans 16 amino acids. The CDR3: CASSPPGTRGTDTQYF. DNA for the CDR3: TGTGCCAGCTCACCACCAGGGACTAGAGGCACAGATACGCAGTATTTT. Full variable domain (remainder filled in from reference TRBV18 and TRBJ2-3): NAGVMQNPRHLVRRRGQEARLRCSPMKGHSHVYWYRQLPEEGLKFMVYLQKENIIDESGMPKERFSAEFPKEGPSILRIQQVVRGDSAAYFCASSPPGTRGTDTQYFGPGTRLTVL.

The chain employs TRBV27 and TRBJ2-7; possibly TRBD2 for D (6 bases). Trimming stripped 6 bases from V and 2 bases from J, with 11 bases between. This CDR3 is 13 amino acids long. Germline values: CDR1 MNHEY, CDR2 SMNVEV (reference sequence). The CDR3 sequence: CASRPRETYEQYF. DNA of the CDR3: TGTGCCAGCAGACCTCGGGAGACCTACGAGCAGTACTTC.

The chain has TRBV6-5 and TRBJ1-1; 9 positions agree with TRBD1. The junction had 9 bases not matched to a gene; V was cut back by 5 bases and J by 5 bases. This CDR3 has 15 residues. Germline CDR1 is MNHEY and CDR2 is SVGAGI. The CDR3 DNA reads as TGTGCCAGCAGTCCCGGGACAGGGAGAAGGACTGAAGCTTTCTTT. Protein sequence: CASSPGTGRRTEAFF.

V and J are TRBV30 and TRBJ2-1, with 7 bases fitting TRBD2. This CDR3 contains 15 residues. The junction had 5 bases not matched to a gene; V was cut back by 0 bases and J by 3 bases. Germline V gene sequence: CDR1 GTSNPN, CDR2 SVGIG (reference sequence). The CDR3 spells CAWSVGLAVYNEQFF. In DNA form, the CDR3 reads TGTGCCTGGAGTGTCGGGCTAGCGGTCTACAATGAGCAGTTCTTC.

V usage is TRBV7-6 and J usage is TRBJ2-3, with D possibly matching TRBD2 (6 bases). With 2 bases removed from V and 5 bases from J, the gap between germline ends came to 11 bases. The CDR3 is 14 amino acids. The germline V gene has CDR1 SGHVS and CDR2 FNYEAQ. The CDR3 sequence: CASSLYYGGDTQYF. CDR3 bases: TGTGCCAGCAGCTTATACTACGGGGGAGATACGCAGTATTTT. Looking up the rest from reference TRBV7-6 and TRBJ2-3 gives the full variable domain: GAGVSQSPRYKVTKRGQDVALRCDPISGHVSLYWYRQALGQGPEFLTYFNYEAQQDKSGLPNDRFSAERPEGSISTLTIQRTEQRDSAMYRCASSLYYGGDTQYFGPGTRLTVL.

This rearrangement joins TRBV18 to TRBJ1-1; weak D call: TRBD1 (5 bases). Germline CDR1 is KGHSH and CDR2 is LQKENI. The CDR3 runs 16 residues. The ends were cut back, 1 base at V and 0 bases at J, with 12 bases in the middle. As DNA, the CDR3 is TGTGCCAGCTCACCACTTGCTGGGGGTGTGAACACTGAAGCTTTCTTT. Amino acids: CASSPLAGGVNTEAFF.

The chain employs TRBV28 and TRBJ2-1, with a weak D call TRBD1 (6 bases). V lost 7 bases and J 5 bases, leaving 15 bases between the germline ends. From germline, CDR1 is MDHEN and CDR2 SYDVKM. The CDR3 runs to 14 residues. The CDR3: CASIARDINNEQFF. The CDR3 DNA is TGTGCCAGCATCGCCCGGGACATCAACAATGAGCAGTTCTTC.